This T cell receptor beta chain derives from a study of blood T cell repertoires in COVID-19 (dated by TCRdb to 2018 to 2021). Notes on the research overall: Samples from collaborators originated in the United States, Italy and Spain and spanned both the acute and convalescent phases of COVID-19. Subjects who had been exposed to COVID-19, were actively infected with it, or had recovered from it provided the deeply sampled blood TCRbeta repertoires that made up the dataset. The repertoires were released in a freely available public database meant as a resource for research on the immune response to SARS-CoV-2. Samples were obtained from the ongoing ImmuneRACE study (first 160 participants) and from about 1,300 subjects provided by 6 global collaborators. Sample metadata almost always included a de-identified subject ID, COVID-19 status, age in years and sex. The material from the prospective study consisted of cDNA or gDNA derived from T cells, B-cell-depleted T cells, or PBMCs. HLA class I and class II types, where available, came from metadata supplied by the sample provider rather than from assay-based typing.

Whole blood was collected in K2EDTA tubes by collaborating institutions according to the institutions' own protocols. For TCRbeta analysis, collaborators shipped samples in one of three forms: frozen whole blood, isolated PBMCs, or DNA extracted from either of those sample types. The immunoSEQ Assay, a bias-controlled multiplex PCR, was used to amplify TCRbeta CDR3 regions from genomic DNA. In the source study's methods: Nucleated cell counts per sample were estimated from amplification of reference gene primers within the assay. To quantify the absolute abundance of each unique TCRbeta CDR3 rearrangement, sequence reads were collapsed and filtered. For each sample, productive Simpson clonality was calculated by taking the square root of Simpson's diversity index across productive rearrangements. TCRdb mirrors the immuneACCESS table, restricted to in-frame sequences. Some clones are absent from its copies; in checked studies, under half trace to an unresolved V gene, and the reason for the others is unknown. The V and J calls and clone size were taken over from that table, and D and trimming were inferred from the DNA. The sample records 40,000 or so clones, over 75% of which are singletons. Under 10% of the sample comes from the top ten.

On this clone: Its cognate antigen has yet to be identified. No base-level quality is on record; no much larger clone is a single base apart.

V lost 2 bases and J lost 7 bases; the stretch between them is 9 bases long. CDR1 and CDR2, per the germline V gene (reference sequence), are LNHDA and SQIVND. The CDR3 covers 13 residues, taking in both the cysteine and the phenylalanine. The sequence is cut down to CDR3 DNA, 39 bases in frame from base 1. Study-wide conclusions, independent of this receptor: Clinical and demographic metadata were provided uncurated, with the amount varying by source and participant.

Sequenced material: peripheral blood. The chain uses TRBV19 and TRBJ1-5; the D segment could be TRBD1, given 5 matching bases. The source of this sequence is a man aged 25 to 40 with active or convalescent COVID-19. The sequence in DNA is TGTGCCAGTAGTATAACAGGAAAACAGCCCCAGCATTTT. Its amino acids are CASSITGKQPQHF. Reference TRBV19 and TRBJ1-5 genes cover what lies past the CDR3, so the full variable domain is DGGITQSPKYLFRKEGQNVTLSCEQNLNHDAMYWYRQDPGQGLRLIYYSQIVNDFQKGDIAEGYSVSREKKESFPLTVTSAQKNPTAFYLCASSITGKQPQHFGDGTRLSIL.